This T cell receptor (beta chain) emerged from a study of cytotoxic CD8 clonotypes in ibrutinib-treated CLL. Study-wide results and caveats: Clonality climbed at ibrutinib response, then dropped toward baseline at progression.

Repertoires were generated with immunoSEQ multiplex PCR, while TCRdb's copy carries only in-frame clones and drops some. The sample records roughly 170,000 clones, about 80% being singletons. The germline V gene encodes CDR1 SGHTA and CDR2 FQGNSA. V was clipped by 5 bases and J by 8 bases, with 10 bases between them. The CDR3 loop spans 12 amino acids. This clone was found once. Its specificity is not known. The chain joins TRBV7-2 to TRBJ2-1; a possible D gene is TRBD1 (5 bases). This clonotype was obtained from a human donor with chronic lymphocytic leukemia. The starting material was PBMCs, obtained after 24 months of ibrutinib treatment. The DNA of the CDR3 is TGTGCCAGCAGCCTCCAGGGTTATGAGCAGTTCTTC. Translated: CASSLQGYEQFF.